One and the same sample provided the 24 T cell receptor beta chains below, sequenced in a study of CD8+ T cells in alopecia areata. Treatment of the sample: oral pan-JAK inhibitor, 5-10 mg twice daily. RNA extraction was followed by reverse transcription into cDNA, which acted as the sequencing template. Profiled with immunoSEQ multiplex PCR; TCRdb holds only in-frame clones, not every one. The sample consists of about 120,000 clones, approximately 60% of them appearing once. The sample consisted of CD4+ T cells sorted from blood, taken at week 4, from a patient treated with tofacitinib. These TCRs come from a human donor with alopecia areata.

This rearrangement joins TRBV30 to TRBJ1-1, with D maybe TRBD1 (5 bases). This CDR3 comprises 13 residues. Per the germline V gene, CDR1 is GTSNPN and CDR2 is SVGIG (reference sequence). V lost 4 bases, J lost 4 bases, and 13 bases lay in between. CDR3 sequence: CAWKRHRGTEAFF. DNA of the CDR3: TGTGCCTGGAAACGCCATAGGGGCACTGAAGCTTTCTTT.

The chain combines TRBV29-1 with TRBJ1-1, with D perhaps matching TRBD1 (5 bases). CDR1 SQVTM and CDR2 ANQGSEA come from the germline V gene. The CDR3 runs to 14 residues. The V gene lost 5 bases and the J gene lost 4 bases, with 17 bases spanning the gap. The CDR3 DNA reads as TGCAGCGTTACAGGCAGGGACTCTGTCACTGAAGCTTTCTTT. It encodes CSVTGRDSVTEAFF.

This clone was counted only a few times. The CDR3 region has the DNA TGTGCCAGCAGCGGTAAACGGGACAGGGGCACAGATACGCAGTATTTT. Amino acids: CASSGKRDRGTDTQYF. The chain recombines TRBV7-9 with TRBJ2-3; 9 bases agree with TRBD1. The CDR3 is 16 residues long. Germline trimming cut 5 bases from V and 1 base from J; bases unmatched to any gene: 7. Germline V CDR1 and CDR2: SEHNR, FQNEAQ (reference sequence).

The V gene is TRBV10-3, the J gene TRBJ1-3; D gene unclear. The germline CDR1 and CDR2 sequences are ENHRY and SYGVKD. This CDR3 region has 13 residues. V lost 3 bases to trimming and J lost 4 bases, with 7 bases between them. CDR3 region: CAISESWGNTIYF. The CDR3 DNA reads TGTGCCATCAGTGAATCCTGGGGAAACACCATATATTTT.

Only one count was recorded for this clone. V and J are TRBV7-2 and TRBJ2-7, with no clear D. Trimming pared 5 bases from V and 2 bases from J, leaving 10 bases between. CDR3 length: 13 residues. Germline assignment: CDR1 SGHTA and CDR2 FQGNSA. The CDR3 reads CASSPATTYEQYF. CDR3 nucleotide sequence: TGTGCCAGCAGCCCCGCTACCACCTACGAGCAGTACTTC.

This clone has more than one count but fewer than ten. The rearrangement joins TRBV28 to TRBJ1-2; D not certain. The CDR3 spans 14 residues. The germline CDR1 and CDR2 sequences are MDHEN and SYDVKM. The germline V and J ends were trimmed by 4 bases and 1 base, with 10 bases remaining between them. DNA for the CDR3: TGTGCCAGCAGTTCCGGACGGATTAACTATGGCTACACCTTC. Its translation is CASSSGRINYGYTF.

This clone was observed once. V usage is TRBV7-3 and J usage is TRBJ2-5; a weak D match, TRBD2 (5 bases). CDR1 is SGHTA and CDR2 is FQGTGA in the germline V gene. The CDR3 has 16 amino acids. With 1 base removed from V and 5 bases from J, the gap between germline ends came to 17 bases. The CDR3 loop is CASSLRPPGLGETQYF. CDR3 DNA sequence: TGTGCCAGCAGCTTAAGGCCCCCCGGACTCGGGGAGACCCAGTACTTC.

J is TRBJ2-1 and V is TRBV30; 9 bases line up with TRBD1. The CDR3 length is 15 residues. After removal of 2 bases from V and 4 bases from J, the junction contained 6 bases not matched to a gene. Germline V gives CDR1 GTSNPN, CDR2 SVGIG (reference sequence). CDR3 DNA sequence: TGTGCCTGGAGTCTTGGACAGGGGATTTACAATGAGCAGTTCTTC. Protein sequence: CAWSLGQGIYNEQFF.

This chain links TRBV7-2 with TRBJ1-2, with D unclear. The CDR3 covers 12 residues. Germline V CDR1 and CDR2: SGHTA, FQGNSA. V was clipped by 7 bases and J by 7 bases, with 13 bases between them. CDR3 nucleotide sequence: TGTGCCAGCACAAACTTCGGCAGTGGCTACACCTTC. This translates into CASTNFGSGYTF.

The gene calls are TRBV7-3 and TRBJ1-1; tentatively, D is TRBD1 (6 bases). V lost 6 bases and J 0 bases, leaving 14 bases between the germline ends. This CDR3 region has 15 residues. Germline V CDR1 and CDR2: SGHTA, FQGTGA. Here the CDR3 reads CASREVGDMNTEAFF. CDR3 bases: TGTGCCAGCAGGGAGGTGGGGGACATGAACACTGAAGCTTTCTTT.

The chain uses TRBV25-1 and TRBJ2-7; 7 bases map to TRBD1. This CDR3 region has 13 residues. The germline gives CDR1 MGHDK, CDR2 SYGVNS. The ends lost 5 bases at V and 2 bases at J; junction bases unmatched: 3. CDR3 protein: CASSRQGTYEQYF. The CDR3 DNA sequence: TGTGCCAGCAGTCGACAGGGCACCTACGAGCAGTACTTC.

This clone has ten or more counts. The CDR3 loop reads CASSAIGLGEQYF. Here the CDR3 DNA reads TGTGCCAGCAGTGCAATAGGCTTGGGGGAGCAGTACTTC. This sequence joins TRBV2 and TRBJ2-7; D not certain. CDR3 length: 13 amino acids. Trimming stripped 4 bases from V and 7 bases from J, with 14 bases between. Germline CDR1 is SNHLY and CDR2 is FYNNEI.

CDR3 sequence reads: CSVEGGTDTQYF. The DNA of the CDR3 is TGCAGCGTTGAAGGGGGGACAGATACGCAGTATTTT. V usage is TRBV29-1 and J usage is TRBJ2-3; D may be TRBD1 or TRBD2 (5 bases each). With 1 base removed from V and 3 bases from J, the gap between germline ends came to 5 bases. This CDR3 spans 12 amino acids. The germline V gene encodes CDR1 SQVTM and CDR2 ANQGSEA.

V and J are TRBV7-2 and TRBJ2-2, with no clear D. The CDR3 runs 15 residues. CDR1 is SGHTA and CDR2 is FQGNSA in the germline V gene. Trimming pared 1 base from V and 4 bases from J, leaving 10 bases between. The CDR3 protein is CASSLGSAVTGELFF. The DNA for the CDR3 is TGTGCCAGCAGCTTAGGCTCGGCGGTCACCGGGGAGCTGTTTTTT.

The chain couples TRBV4-1 to TRBJ1-1; TRBD1 aligns across 10 bases. Germline CDR1 reads MGHRA; CDR2 reads YSYEKL. CDR3 size: 17 residues. V shed 4 bases, J shed 5 bases, and the junction held 13 bases outside the gene matches. The CDR3 region has the DNA TGCGCCAGCAGCCTCCGCAGGGACAGGGGCCGGGTAACTGAAGCTTTCTTT. This sequence encodes CASSLRRDRGRVTEAFF.

This clone was counted between two and nine times. The rearrangement joins TRBV29-1 to TRBJ2-5; possibly TRBD1 for D (5 bases). This CDR3 comprises 18 residues. Between the trimmed V and J ends, which lost 0 bases and 1 base, there was a span of 21 bases. The V gene's germline CDR1 is SQVTM and CDR2 ANQGSEA. CDR3 region: CSVEDRSPHRKFQETQYF. The DNA of the CDR3 is TGCAGCGTTGAAGATCGGAGCCCCCACAGGAAGTTCCAAGAGACCCAGTACTTC.

V gene TRBV27 combines with J gene TRBJ2-4, with 8 bases lining up with TRBD1. Trimming took 4 bases from V and 9 from J; bases not matched to a gene: 8. The germline gives CDR1 MNHEY, CDR2 SMNVEV (reference sequence). The CDR3 is made up of 14 amino acids. CDR3 region: CASSSDRDAGIQYF. The CDR3 DNA reads as TGTGCCAGCAGTTCGGACAGGGACGCGGGCATTCAGTACTTC.

The genes are TRBV2 and TRBJ2-5; 12 bases are shared with TRBD2. Germline CDR1 SNHLY, CDR2 FYNNEI. The ends lost 5 bases at V and 5 bases at J; junction bases unmatched: 6. The CDR3 totals 15 residues. CDR3 bases: TGTGCCAGCAGTCCCGGACTAGCGGGATTGGAGACCCAGTACTTC. This codes for CASSPGLAGLETQYF.

The chain joins TRBV29-1 to TRBJ1-2; D possibly corresponds to TRBD1 (6 bases). The CDR3 is 12 amino acids. Germline loops: CDR1 SQVTM, CDR2 ANQGSEA. The V end was cut by 7 bases, the J end by 1 base, with 10 bases between. CDR3 protein: CSGEGDNYGYTF. CDR3 sequence (DNA): TGCAGCGGAGAGGGGGATAACTATGGCTACACCTTC.

The V and J genes are TRBV7-9 and TRBJ2-7; possibly TRBD2 for D (7 bases). CDR1 is SEHNR and CDR2 is FQNEAQ in the germline V gene (reference sequence). The germline V and J ends were trimmed by 4 bases and 2 bases, with 15 bases remaining between them. The CDR3 loop spans 15 amino acids. CDR3 sequence (DNA): TGTGCCAGCAGCTCCGACTGGGGGGGCACCTACGAGCAGTACTTC. Its protein product is CASSSDWGGTYEQYF.

This sequence joins TRBV28 and TRBJ1-5, with D uncertain. Trimming cost V 9 bases and J 5 bases, with 11 bases left between them. CDR1 is MDHEN, CDR2 SYDVKM, per germline. This CDR3 has 12 amino acids. The CDR3 region is CASRGYDQPQHF. The CDR3 DNA reads as TGTGCCAGTAGAGGCTACGATCAGCCCCAGCATTTT.

The chain has TRBV29-1 and TRBJ1-2; no reliable D call. Germline lookup yields CDR1 SQVTM and CDR2 ANQGSEA. Between the trimmed V and J ends, which lost 3 bases and 8 bases, there was a span of 16 bases. This CDR3 contains 13 residues. The CDR3 region has the DNA TGCAGCGTTGATGACGGCGGCCCCGAAGGCTACACCTTC. Amino acid sequence: CSVDDGGPEGYTF.

The chain uses TRBV29-1 and TRBJ1-5; D possibly corresponds to TRBD1 (5 bases). The germline V and J ends were trimmed by 5 bases and 1 base, with 12 bases remaining between them. The CDR3 length is 14 residues. Germline assignment: CDR1 SQVTM and CDR2 ANQGSEA. The CDR3 nucleotides read TGCAGCGTTATTAGCGGGGCCAGCAATCAGCCCCAGCATTTT. This codes for CSVISGASNQPQHF.

The chain combines TRBV4-1 with TRBJ1-4, with D perhaps TRBD1 (6 bases). The CDR3 is 15 amino acids. The germline gives CDR1 MGHRA, CDR2 YSYEKL. V was clipped by 4 bases and J by 6 bases, with 15 bases between them. The CDR3 loop is CASSRLTGPDEKLFF. As DNA, the CDR3 is TGCGCCAGCAGCCGATTAACAGGGCCGGATGAAAAACTGTTTTTT.